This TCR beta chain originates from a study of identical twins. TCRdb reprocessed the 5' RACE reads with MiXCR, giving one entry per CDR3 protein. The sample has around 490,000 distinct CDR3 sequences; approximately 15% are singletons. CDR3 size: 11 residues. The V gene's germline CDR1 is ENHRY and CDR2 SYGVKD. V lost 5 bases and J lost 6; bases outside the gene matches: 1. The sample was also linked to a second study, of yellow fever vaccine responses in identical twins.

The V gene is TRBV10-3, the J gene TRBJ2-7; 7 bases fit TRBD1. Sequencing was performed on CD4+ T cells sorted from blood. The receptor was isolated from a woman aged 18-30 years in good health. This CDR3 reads CAISPGGEQYF. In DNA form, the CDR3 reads TGTGCCATCAGTCCAGGGGGCGAGCAGTACTTC.